Listed below are T cell receptor beta chains from one sample, sequenced in a study of blood T cell repertoires in COVID-19. Only in-frame clones appear in the TCRdb table, and some are missing; sequencing was by immunoSEQ multiplex PCR. The sample records a few hundred thousand clones, around nine tenths being singletons. Sequenced sample: PBMCs or T cells enriched from blood (not recorded which). The source is a woman aged 18-29 years who had recovered from COVID-19. CDR3s include the opening cysteine and the closing phenylalanine or tryptophan. Each record gives: D gene, J gene, clone size, V gene, CDR3 DNA, CDR3 protein. A D gene is named only where the DNA matches it firmly. Clone size is not always given. Where it is, it says once, few, many or a class for expanded clones.

d_gene: NA
j_gene: TRBJ1-2
abundance: NA
v_gene: TRBV5-4
CDR3nt: TGTGCCAGCATGAGGGCCCCGCATGGCTACACCTTC
CDR3aa: CASMRAPHGYTF

d_gene: TRBD1
j_gene: TRBJ2-2
abundance: NA
v_gene: TRBV7-6
CDR3nt: TGTGCCAGCAGCACTCGACAGGGAATTAACGCCGGGGAGCTGTTTTTT
CDR3aa: CASSTRQGINAGELFF

d_gene: NA
j_gene: TRBJ1-6
abundance: NA
v_gene: TRBV5-1
CDR3nt: TGCGCCAGCAGCCTAACACTAGACGGTTCACCCCTCCACTTT
CDR3aa: CASSLTLDGSPLHF

d_gene: NA
j_gene: TRBJ2-5
abundance: NA
v_gene: TRBV19
CDR3nt: TGTGCCAGTAGTACCGGGGGGCGGTTGGAGACCCAGTACTTC
CDR3aa: CASSTGGRLETQYF

d_gene: NA
j_gene: TRBJ2-3
abundance: once
v_gene: TRBV5-1
CDR3nt: TGCGCCAGCAGCTTGCCTAGTCCCTCCACAGATACGCAGTATTTT
CDR3aa: CASSLPSPSTDTQYF

d_gene: NA
j_gene: TRBJ1-1
abundance: once
v_gene: TRBV12-5
CDR3nt: TGTGCTAGTGGGGGAGTGGGGAACACTGAAGCTTTCTTT
CDR3aa: CASGGVGNTEAFF

d_gene: NA
j_gene: TRBJ2-1
abundance: NA
v_gene: TRBV4-1
CDR3nt: TGCGCCAGCAGCGGGACTCTAGACTCCCCCCAGAGGGGTGAGCAGTTCTTC
CDR3aa: CASSGTLDSPQRGEQFF

d_gene: NA
j_gene: TRBJ2-2
abundance: NA
v_gene: TRBV16
CDR3nt: TGTGCCAGCACCTTTCAGGGAAACACCGGGGAGCTGTTTTTT
CDR3aa: CASTFQGNTGELFF

d_gene: TRBD1
j_gene: TRBJ1-6
abundance: NA
v_gene: TRBV6-5
CDR3nt: TGTGCCAGCAGCTACAGGGGTAATAATTCACCCCTCCACTTT
CDR3aa: CASSYRGNNSPLHF

d_gene: NA
j_gene: TRBJ1-2
abundance: NA
v_gene: TRBV11-2
CDR3nt: TGTGCCAGCAGCTTAGAACGGGGACAATATGGCTACACCTTC
CDR3aa: CASSLERGQYGYTF

d_gene: TRBD1
j_gene: TRBJ2-1
abundance: NA
v_gene: TRBV5-1
CDR3nt: TGCGCCAGCAGCTTCCGACAGGGGGCGAGGAATGAGCAGTTCTTC
CDR3aa: CASSFRQGARNEQFF

d_gene: TRBD1
j_gene: TRBJ1-2
abundance: NA
v_gene: TRBV3-1/TRBV3-2
CDR3nt: TGTGCCAGCAGCCCTGGACAGGTTGGCTACACCTTC
CDR3aa: CASSPGQVGYTF

d_gene: NA
j_gene: TRBJ1-2
abundance: NA
v_gene: TRBV2
CDR3nt: TGTGCCAGCAGGGCCCTACTGGGCAGTTCCCATGGCTACACCTTC
CDR3aa: CASRALLGSSHGYTF

d_gene: NA
j_gene: TRBJ1-5
abundance: NA
v_gene: TRBV24-1
CDR3nt: TGTGCCACCAGTGATACAGGGTCCTTCAATCAGCCCCAGCATTTT
CDR3aa: CATSDTGSFNQPQHF

d_gene: NA
j_gene: TRBJ1-5
abundance: NA
v_gene: TRBV19
CDR3nt: TGTGCCAGTAGTCCTGGGGAGGTAAGCAATCAGCCCCAGCATTTT
CDR3aa: CASSPGEVSNQPQHF

d_gene: TRBD2
j_gene: TRBJ2-7
abundance: NA
v_gene: TRBV5-1
CDR3nt: TGCGCCAGCAGCGCCTCGGGACTAGCGGTTAACGAGCAGTACTTC
CDR3aa: CASSASGLAVNEQYF